These T cell receptor beta chains were read from a single sample in a study of T cells in Graves' hyperthyroidism and ophthalmopathy. From the multiplex PCR reads, TCRdb called clonotypes with MiXCR, one entry per CDR3 protein. Among about half a million distinct CDR3 sequences, around 21% were seen once, and the ten largest hold approximately 26%. Sequenced sample: blood. The receptors were sampled from a man younger than 35 with Graves' hyperthyroidism. Each CDR3 is given with its conserved first and last residue. The order of the fields is V gene, CDR3 length, J gene, clone size, D gene, CDR3 DNA, CDR3 protein. A D gene is named only where the DNA matches it firmly. Some rows mark clone size as missing; the rest say once, few, many or name a class of expanded clone.

>TRBV6-1|15|TRBJ2-5|-|TRBD2
TGTGCCAGCAGTGAGGTAGCGGGGGACCAAGAGACCCAGTACTTC
CASSEVAGDQETQYF
>TRBV7-6|13|TRBJ2-7|many|-
TGTGCCAGCAGCTTAGCCGAACCCTACGAGCAGTACTTC
CASSLAEPYEQYF
>TRBV18|13|TRBJ2-7|many|-
TGTGCCAGCTCCCCAAATTTCCGCGGCGAGCAGTACTTC
CASSPNFRGEQYF
>TRBV12-3/TRBV12-4|15|TRBJ2-4|many|TRBD1
TGTGCCAGCAGTTTAGCAGGGGGCATCAAAAACATTCAGTACTTC
CASSLAGGIKNIQYF
>TRBV27|13|TRBJ1-1|many|TRBD1
TGTGCCAGCAGCGACAGGGGGCGGTTCATGGCTTTCTTT
CASSDRGRFMAFF
>TRBV15|16|TRBJ2-7|-|TRBD2
TGTGCCACCAGCAGAGATCGGGCTAGCGGGGCCTACGAGCAGTACTTC
CATSRDRASGAYEQYF
>TRBV20-1|13|TRBJ2-7|many|TRBD2
TGCAGTGCTCCTAGCGGGGGCGACTACGAGCAGTACTTC
CSAPSGGDYEQYF
>TRBV6-9|18|TRBJ2-5|-|TRBD2
TGTGCCAGCAGTTACGCCCATCCGACTAGCGGACTCCAAGAGACCCAGTACTTC
CASSYAHPTSGLQETQYF
>TRBV11-1|17|TRBJ2-5|few|TRBD2
TGTGCCAGCAGCTTATCAGGACGGAGCGGGATCCGTGAGACCCAGTACTTC
CASSLSGRSGIRETQYF
>TRBV9|14|TRBJ2-7|-|TRBD2
TGTGCCAGCAGCGCCTCCTCTAGCGGGTACGAGCAGTACTTC
CASSASSSGYEQYF
>TRBV13|13|TRBJ1-1|-|-
TGTGCCAGCAGCTTAGGACAGATCGGGGAAGCTTTCTTT
CASSLGQIGEAFF
>TRBV6-2/TRBV6-3|14|TRBJ2-7|-|TRBD2
TGTGCCAGCTGGGAGCGGGGAGTCGACTACGAGCAGTACTTC
CASWERGVDYEQYF
>TRBV15|16|TRBJ1-5|many|-
TGTGCCACCAGCAGAGAAGGGCGGGATGGTTATCAGCCCCAGCATTTT
CATSREGRDGYQPQHF
>TRBV6-2/TRBV6-3|14|TRBJ1-2|-|-
TGTGCCAGCAGCCCCGGTTCGGGGGTGAAGGGCTACACCTTC
CASSPGSGVKGYTF
>TRBV11-2|16|TRBJ2-2|many|-
TGTGCCAGCACCCGAGGTCTTGTCGCGAACACCGGGGAGCTGTTTTTT
CASTRGLVANTGELFF
>TRBV3-1|14|TRBJ1-2|-|-
TGTGCCAGCAGCCAAGATAATGAGGGGACCGGCTACACCTTC
CASSQDNEGTGYTF
>TRBV9|16|TRBJ1-1|-|-
TGTGCCAGCAGCGAAACCCCGGGACAAGTGAACACTGAAGCTTTCTTT
CASSETPGQVNTEAFF
>TRBV20-1|16|TRBJ1-5|many|TRBD1
TGCAGTGCCCCCGGGACAGGGAAGGGCAGCAATCAGCCCCAGCATTTT
CSAPGTGKGSNQPQHF
>TRBV6-2/TRBV6-3|17|TRBJ2-3|many|-
TGTGCCAGCAGCCCCTCCGCTACAGAGCTTAGCACAGATACGCAGTATTTT
CASSPSATELSTDTQYF
>TRBV3-1|14|TRBJ2-5|-|-
TGTGCCAGCAGCTCCCCCGTTGGCGGCGAGACCCAGTACTTC
CASSSPVGGETQYF
>TRBV12-3/TRBV12-4|16|TRBJ2-7|-|TRBD2
TGTGCCAGCAGTTTTCAGTCTAGCGGGGGACCTAGAGAGCAGTACTTC
CASSFQSSGGPREQYF
>TRBV30|15|TRBJ2-4|many|-
TGTGCCTGGAGTGTACCGTGGGTCGTAAGAAACATTCAGTACTTC
CAWSVPWVVRNIQYF
>TRBV5-1|15|TRBJ1-1|many|-
TGCGCCAGCAGCTTGGGCAGTTATATGAACACTGAAGCTTTCTTT
CASSLGSYMNTEAFF
>TRBV12-3/TRBV12-4|16|TRBJ1-2|many|TRBD1
TGTGCCAGCAGTCATGGACAGGAGAAGTGGTACTATGGCTACACCTTC
CASSHGQEKWYYGYTF
>TRBV20-1|15|TRBJ1-5|few|TRBD1
TGCAGTGCCCGGCGGACAGGGGAGGGGAATCAGCCCCAGCATTTT
CSARRTGEGNQPQHF
>TRBV15|16|TRBJ2-5|many|-
TGTGCCACCAGCAGGGGTAGAATCATCCGGGGCGAGACCCAGTACTTC
CATSRGRIIRGETQYF
>TRBV19|13|TRBJ1-1|many|-
TGTGCCAGTAGTCCCCCAGGGGACACTGAAGCTTTCTTT
CASSPPGDTEAFF
>TRBV7-9|14|TRBJ2-7|-|-
TGTGCCAGCAGTTATGGCCTAGGGGCCTACGAGCAGTACTTC
CASSYGLGAYEQYF
>TRBV28|18|TRBJ2-2|many|-
TGTGCCAGCAAACTCGAATGGACAGGGAGGGTTTCGACCGGGGAGCTGTTTTTT
CASKLEWTGRVSTGELFF